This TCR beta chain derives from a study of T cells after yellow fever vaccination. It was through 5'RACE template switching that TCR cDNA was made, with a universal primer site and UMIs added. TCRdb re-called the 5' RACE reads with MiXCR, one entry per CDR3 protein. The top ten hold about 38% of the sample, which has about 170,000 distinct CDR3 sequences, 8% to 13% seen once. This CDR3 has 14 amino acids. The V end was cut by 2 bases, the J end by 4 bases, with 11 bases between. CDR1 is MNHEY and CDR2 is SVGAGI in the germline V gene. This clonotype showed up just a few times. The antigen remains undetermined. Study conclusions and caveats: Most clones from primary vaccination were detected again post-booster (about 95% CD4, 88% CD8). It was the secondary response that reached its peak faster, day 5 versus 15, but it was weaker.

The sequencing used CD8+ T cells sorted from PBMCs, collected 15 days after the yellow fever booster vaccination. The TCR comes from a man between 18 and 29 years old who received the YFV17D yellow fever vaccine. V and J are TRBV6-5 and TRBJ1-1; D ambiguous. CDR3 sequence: CASSYNGRGTEAFF. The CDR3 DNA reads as TGTGCCAGCAGTTACAACGGGCGGGGCACTGAAGCTTTCTTT.